A selection of T cell receptor beta chains follows, all from one sample in a study of Ad26.COV2.S vaccination and SARS-CoV-2 variants. Libraries were prepared by immunoSEQ multiplex PCR; TCRdb keeps only in-frame clonotypes and omits some of them. The top ten hold 3.6% of the sample, which has approximately 420,000 clones, 88% seen once. The starting material was peripheral blood, obtained in a trial of Ad26.COV2.S vaccine versus placebo. These receptor sequences come from a person aged 18-65 years who received the Ad26.COV2.S COVID-19 vaccine or a placebo. Each CDR3 is given with its conserved first and last residue. A D gene is named only where the DNA matches it firmly. The size field is filled for only some rows; it gives once, few, many or a size class.

clone size | J gene | D gene | V gene | CDR3 DNA | CDR3 protein
NA | TRBJ2-1 | TRBD2 | TRBV7-3 | TGTGCCAGCAGCCTCCGGACTAGCGGGAGCGATGAGCAGTTCTTC | CASSLRTSGSDEQFF
NA | TRBJ2-5 | TRBD1 | TRBV9 | TGTGCCAGCACCCCCTCCGGGACAGGGGACACGGAGACCCAGTACTTC | CASTPSGTGDTETQYF
NA | TRBJ2-7 | NA | TRBV4-2 | TGTGCCAGCAGCCAAGATTGGGGTTCGCTCTACGAGCAGTACTTC | CASSQDWGSLYEQYF
NA | TRBJ1-4 | NA | TRBV15 | TGTGCCACCAGCCATCTCCCCACAGATGAAAAACTGTTTTTT | CATSHLPTDEKLFF
once | TRBJ1-2 | TRBD1 | TRBV6-1 | TGTGCCAGCAGTGAATCAACAGGGGGTAACTATGGCTACACCTTC | CASSESTGGNYGYTF
NA | TRBJ2-5 | TRBD1 | TRBV10-3 | TGTGCCATCAGGATGGACAGGGGGCCAGAGACCCAGTACTTC | CAIRMDRGPETQYF
few | TRBJ1-2 | NA | TRBV12-3/TRBV12-4 | TGTGCCAGCAGTGGACAGAATAACTATGGCTACACCTTC | CASSGQNNYGYTF
NA | TRBJ2-3 | TRBD1 | TRBV7-6 | TGTGCCAGCAGCTTATACGCGGGACAGGACCCCACAGATACGCAGTATTTT | CASSLYAGQDPTDTQYF
NA | TRBJ1-4 | TRBD1 | TRBV18 | TGTGCCAGCTCACCCCGGACAGGGACTAATGAAAAACTGTTTTTT | CASSPRTGTNEKLFF
NA | TRBJ2-7 | NA | TRBV7-2 | TGTGCCAGCAGCTTATACGTGATCAGGTCAAATACACAGGACGAGCAGTACTTC | CASSLYVIRSNTQDEQYF
few | TRBJ2-7 | TRBD1 | TRBV28 | TGTGCCAGCAGTTTCAGGGGACAGACGATTGTGGAGCAGTACTTC | CASSFRGQTIVEQYF
NA | TRBJ2-3 | NA | TRBV9 | TGTGCCAGCAGCCCAGGTCGAGGAGATACGCAGTATTTT | CASSPGRGDTQYF
once | TRBJ2-7 | TRBD1 | TRBV4-1 | TGCGCCAGCAGCCCCAAGACGGGACAGCTCTTCTGGCAGTACTTC | CASSPKTGQLFWQYF
NA | TRBJ2-5 | NA | TRBV5-4 | TGTGCCAGCAGCTTTAGGACGGCTGGAGCGGAGACCCAGTACTTC | CASSFRTAGAETQYF
NA | TRBJ2-7 | TRBD1 | TRBV4-3 | TGCGCCAGCAGCCAAGGGCCCGGGACAGGTTACGAGCAGTACTTC | CASSQGPGTGYEQYF
NA | TRBJ1-1 | TRBD1 | TRBV29-1 | TGCAGCTTCATACAGGGGGCGGGAACTGAAGCTTTCTTT | CSFIQGAGTEAFF
NA | TRBJ2-7 | NA | TRBV11-3 | TGTGCCAGCAGCTTAGAATCCGGGGGCGAGCAGTACTTC | CASSLESGGEQYF
NA | TRBJ1-1 | NA | TRBV5-5 | TGTGCCAGCAGCTTGGGCGCGTCCACTGAAGCTTTCTTT | CASSLGASTEAFF
NA | TRBJ2-5 | TRBD1 | TRBV11-2 | TGTGCCAGCAGTGTCGGACAGGCTTGGCAAGAGACCCAGTACTTC | CASSVGQAWQETQYF
NA | TRBJ2-3 | NA | TRBV6-6 | TGTGCCAGCTCGGACAGCCATACGCAGTATTTT | CASSDSHTQYF
NA | TRBJ2-2 | NA | TRBV19 | TGTGCCAGTAATGGGGCGAACACCGGGGAGCTGTTTTTT | CASNGANTGELFF
NA | TRBJ2-3 | NA | TRBV30 | TGTGCCTGGAGTGTCCGGATCTTCCGGAGCACAGATACGCAGTATTTT | CAWSVRIFRSTDTQYF
NA | TRBJ2-5 | TRBD2 | TRBV30 | TGTGCCTGGAGAACGGGACTAGCGGGGTCCCAAGAGACCCAGTACTTC | CAWRTGLAGSQETQYF
NA | TRBJ1-2 | NA | TRBV6-2/TRBV6-3 | TGTGCCAGCAGTTACACCGGACGGGCCTATGGCTACACCTTC | CASSYTGRAYGYTF
few | TRBJ1-3 | NA | TRBV7-8 | TGTGCCAGCAGCTTAGGGGGCAGTGGAAACACCATATATTTT | CASSLGGSGNTIYF
NA | TRBJ1-1 | TRBD1 | TRBV6-5 | TGTGCCAGCAAGTTTGGACAGGCCATGAACACTGAAGCTTTCTTT | CASKFGQAMNTEAFF
once | TRBJ2-7 | NA | TRBV11-3 | TGTGCCAGGAACTCGGGGCAGGGATCCTACGAGCAGTACTTC | CARNSGQGSYEQYF
NA | TRBJ1-1 | NA | TRBV12-5 | TGTGCTAGTGGCCCAGGGACGCTTACAGAAGCTTTCTTT | CASGPGTLTEAFF
NA | TRBJ1-2 | NA | TRBV5-8 | TGTGCCAGCAGCCGAGTCTGGTCCCTTGGGGGGGAGAGTCGCGATGGCTACACCTTC | CASSRVWSLGGESRDGYTF
NA | TRBJ1-3 | TRBD1 | TRBV9 | TGTGCCAGCAGCCCACTAGGGACAGATGGAAACACCATATATTTT | CASSPLGTDGNTIYF
NA | TRBJ2-5 | TRBD1 | TRBV18 | TGTGCCAGCTCACGAGACAGGGGAGAAGAGACCCAGTACTTC | CASSRDRGEETQYF
few | TRBJ2-1 | NA | TRBV21-1 | TGTGCCAGCAGCTCTCTGACACGGAGGTGCGATGAGCAGTTCTTC | CASSSLTRRCDEQFF
NA | TRBJ2-7 | TRBD1 | TRBV12-3/TRBV12-4 | TGTGCCAGCAGCTTGACAGGGGGCCACGAGCAGTACTTC | CASSLTGGHEQYF
NA | TRBJ2-3 | NA | TRBV7-9 | TGTGCCAGCAGCCCCCTTTTAACTGATACGCAGTATTTT | CASSPLLTDTQYF
NA | TRBJ1-1 | TRBD1 | TRBV5-8 | TGTGCCAGCAGCTTGATAACAGGGGGAAACACTGAAGCTTTCTTT | CASSLITGGNTEAFF
NA | TRBJ2-3 | NA | TRBV9 | TGTGCCAGCAGCGTTCAGGGGGCGGGAGGCACAGATACGCAGTATTTT | CASSVQGAGGTDTQYF
NA | TRBJ2-5 | TRBD1 | TRBV28 | TGTGCCAGCAGCACCTCGCCATCCGGGACAGAAGAGACCCAGTACTTC | CASSTSPSGTEETQYF
NA | TRBJ1-3 | NA | TRBV4-1 | TGCGCCAGCAGCCTCCCGGGGAGGGAACGAAACACCATATATTTT | CASSLPGRERNTIYF
NA | TRBJ2-1 | TRBD2 | TRBV28 | TGTGCCAGCAGTTTGCCAGGACTAGCGGGCAACTCCTACAATGAGCAGTTCTTC | CASSLPGLAGNSYNEQFF
NA | TRBJ1-5 | NA | TRBV4-3 | TGCGCCAGCAGCCAAGGGGCAGGTAGCAATCAGCCCCAGCATTTT | CASSQGAGSNQPQHF
NA | TRBJ2-1 | TRBD1 | TRBV5-1 | TGCGCCAGCAGCTATAGACAGGGTAGGGCTTACAATGAGCAGTTCTTC | CASSYRQGRAYNEQFF
NA | TRBJ1-4 | NA | TRBV19 | TGTGCCAGTAGTGTTGGACAGACGACTATTGAAAAACTGTTTTTT | CASSVGQTTIEKLFF
NA | TRBJ2-7 | NA | TRBV6-2/TRBV6-3 | TGTGCCAGCACCCCCTACCCGGGGGCCGTCTACGAGCAGTACTTC | CASTPYPGAVYEQYF
NA | TRBJ2-7 | NA | TRBV25-1 | TGTGCCAGCAGTCCAGGCCCCTACGAGCAGTACTTC | CASSPGPYEQYF
NA | TRBJ1-2 | NA | TRBV29-1 | TGCAGCGTTGCCCTACACGACTATGGCTACACCTTC | CSVALHDYGYTF
NA | TRBJ2-5 | NA | TRBV20-1 | TGCAGTGCTAGGGCCCAAGAGACCCAGTACTTC | CSARAQETQYF
few | TRBJ2-3 | TRBD2 | TRBV6-4 | TGTGCCAGCTCTCTTACTAGCGGGGGGGCAACAGATACGCAGTATTTT | CASSLTSGGATDTQYF
NA | TRBJ2-1 | NA | TRBV5-1 | TGCGCCAGCAGCTTGCCCCGGGCACCCCTTAACAATGAGCAGTTCTTC | CASSLPRAPLNNEQFF
NA | TRBJ1-3 | NA | TRBV28 | TGTGCCAGCAGCCCCGCCCAAATTCTAAACACCATATATTTT | CASSPAQILNTIYF
NA | TRBJ1-1 | TRBD1 | TRBV10-3 | TGTGCCATCAGTGAGTCGACAGGGGAGGCGACTGAAGCTTTCTTT | CAISESTGEATEAFF
NA | TRBJ2-7 | TRBD1 | TRBV7-6 | TGTGCCAGCAGCCAGAGGGACAGGGCTAGCTCCTACGAGCAGTACTTC | CASSQRDRASSYEQYF
NA | TRBJ1-3 | NA | TRBV30 | TGTGCCTGGAGTGGACCATACTCTGGAAACACCATATATTTT | CAWSGPYSGNTIYF
NA | TRBJ1-1 | NA | TRBV18 | TGTGCCAGCTCACCCTCGGCGGGGGTCACTGAAGCTTTCTTT | CASSPSAGVTEAFF